The next 24 T cell receptor beta chains were all read from a single sample in a study of T cells expressing NK-cell markers. Each CDR3 protein gets one entry in TCRdb, which reprocessed the 5' RACE reads and gives no DNA. The specimen's table records some 390,000 distinct CDR3 sequences. The sample was blood T cells: a sorted CD56 or NKG2C T cell subset, CD4+ or CD8+ T cells, or bulk PBMC T cells (not recorded which). These receptors came from a woman between 50 and 59 years old in good health.

The chain carries TRBV5-1 and TRBJ2-7; TCRdb selects TRBD2, and the lack of DNA leaves this call unchecked. Germline V gene data show CDR1 as SGHRS and CDR2 as YFSETQ. The CDR3 totals 13 residues. Here the CDR3 reads CASSTFSGYEQYF. The variable domain in full, completed from reference TRBV5-1 and TRBJ2-7, reads KAGVTQTPRYLIKTRGQQVTLSCSPISGHRSVSWYQQTPGQGLQFLFEYFSETQRNKGNFPGRFSGRQFSNSRSEMNVSTLELGDSALYLCASSTFSGYEQYFGPGTRLTVT.

The chain couples TRBV4-1 to TRBJ2-3; the TCRdb D gene call, TRBD1, has no DNA to confirm it. This CDR3 contains 16 residues. The V gene's germline CDR1 is MGHRA and CDR2 YSYEKL. CDR3 sequence: CASSHPATDKADTQYF.

The CDR3 reads CASKMGGSTDTQYF. This sequence joins TRBV6-4 and TRBJ2-3; TCRdb's D call, TRBD1, is unchecked because there is no DNA. This CDR3 is 14 amino acids long. Germline V gene data show CDR1 as MRHNA and CDR2 as SNTAGT.

V and J are TRBV29-1 and TRBJ1-1. The CDR3 extends over 12 amino acids. CDR1 and CDR2 (germline): SQVTM, ANQGSEA. CDR3 residues: CSVDSGDSEAFF.

The chain carries TRBV7-9 and TRBJ2-5; checking the TCRdb D call of TRBD2 is not possible without DNA. CDR1 and CDR2 (germline): SEHNR, FQNEAQ (reference sequence). This CDR3 spans 14 amino acids. CDR3 region: CASSLGRERETQYF.

The CDR3 region is CASSLGSDRRNTEAFF. This chain links TRBV12-3 or TRBV12-4 with TRBJ1-1; TCRdb selects TRBD1, and the lack of DNA leaves this call unchecked. The CDR3 sequence is 16 residues long.

This chain uses TRBV19 with TRBJ2-2; without DNA, the TCRdb call of TRBD2 cannot be checked. Per germline, CDR1 LNHDA and CDR2 SQIVND (reference sequence). This CDR3 has 16 amino acids. The CDR3 reads CASSMKGGGPTGELFF.

This rearrangement joins TRBV2 to TRBJ2-3; TCRdb's D call of TRBD2 is untestable without DNA. The germline V gene has CDR1 SNHLY and CDR2 FYNNEI. The CDR3 sequence is 13 residues long. CDR3 loop: CASRDSGSSAAYF.

The rearrangement uses TRBV7-8 and TRBJ2-1; the TCRdb D gene call, TRBD2, has no DNA to confirm it. The CDR3 contains 13 residues. The germline V gene encodes CDR1 SGHVS and CDR2 FQNEAQ. CDR3 in amino acids: CASKELARNEQFF.

The chain couples TRBV24-1 to TRBJ2-1; there is no DNA to check the TCRdb D call of TRBD1. CDR1 and CDR2 (germline): KGHDR, SFDVKD. The CDR3 runs 18 residues. CDR3 amino acids: CATSQTIGTGLTYNEQFF.

The chain couples TRBV20-1 to TRBJ2-3; TCRdb names TRBD2, which stays unverified in the absence of DNA. The CDR3 runs 15 residues. Germline assignment: CDR1 DFQATT and CDR2 SNEGSKA (reference sequence). Here the CDR3 reads CSVQEASGAANTQYF.

The CDR3 is CASSFGRGNQPQHF. This chain connects TRBV7-8 to TRBJ1-5; no DNA is available, so the TRBD1 call from TCRdb remains unchecked. CDR1 is SGHVS and CDR2 is FQNEAQ in the germline V gene. This CDR3 spans 14 amino acids. Variable domain in full (rest from reference TRBV7-8 and TRBJ1-5): GAGVSQSPRYKVAKRGQDVALRCDPISGHVSLFWYQQALGQGPEFLTYFQNEAQLDKSGLPSDRFFAERPEGSVSTLKIQRTQQEDSAVYLCASSFGRGNQPQHFGDGTRLSIL.

The chain employs TRBV14 and TRBJ2-5; TCRdb indicates TRBD1, and absent DNA this call remains unverified. Germline CDR1 reads SGHDN; CDR2 reads FVKESK. CDR3 length: 13 amino acids. Here the CDR3 reads CASSPTGTAKEYF.

The chain is built from TRBV10-3 and TRBJ2-1; TCRdb lists TRBD2, though no DNA is available to test this call. In germline, CDR1 is ENHRY, CDR2 SYGVKD. The CDR3 runs to 14 residues. CDR3 in amino acids: CAISGSGVYNEQFF.

The genes are TRBV7-9 and TRBJ2-5; TCRdb's assignment of TRBD2 cannot be checked, as there is no DNA. CDR1 and CDR2 from the germline V gene are SEHNR and FQNEAQ (reference sequence). This CDR3 comprises 14 residues. The CDR3 loop reads CASSLVDGLETQYF.

This chain connects TRBV7-3 to TRBJ2-3; TCRdb lists TRBD1, though no DNA is available to test this call. The CDR3 contains 15 residues. Germline loops: CDR1 SGHTA, CDR2 FQGTGA. The CDR3 reads CASSQIGTSTDTQYF.

The chain is built from TRBV29-1 and TRBJ2-1; TCRdb picks TRBD2, but there is no DNA to check that call. CDR1 SQVTM and CDR2 ANQGSEA come from the germline V gene. CDR3 length: 18 amino acids. The CDR3 loop is CSVSRLADNVFSYNEQFF.

This rearrangement joins TRBV4-1 to TRBJ1-4; TCRdb reports TRBD1, a call that lacks DNA to check it against. In germline, CDR1 is MGHRA, CDR2 YSYEKL. The CDR3 contains 15 residues. The CDR3 spells CASSPRGTGYEKLFF.

This chain connects TRBV30 to TRBJ2-1; the D call of TRBD1 rests on TCRdb alone, since no DNA is present to check it. This CDR3 region has 13 residues. The germline gives CDR1 GTSNPN, CDR2 SVGIG (reference sequence). This CDR3 reads CAWSGLGGNEQFF.

The chain uses TRBV10-3 and TRBJ1-5; the TRBD1 assignment by TCRdb is unverifiable without DNA. CDR3 length: 14 residues. Germline-derived CDR1 and CDR2 are ENHRY and SYGVKD. The CDR3 here is CAISELGAVQPQHF.

CDR3 in amino acids: CASSQAPPRVAKNIQYF. This chain connects TRBV3-1 to TRBJ2-4. CDR1 is LGHDT, CDR2 YNNKEL, per germline (reference sequence). The CDR3 consists of 17 residues.

The chain is built from TRBV5-5 and TRBJ2-5. The CDR3 extends over 13 amino acids. The germline CDR1 and CDR2 sequences are SGHKS and YYEKEE (reference sequence). The CDR3 loop reads CASSLLSPETQYF.

V and J are TRBV5-1 and TRBJ1-6; TCRdb outputs TRBD1, but without DNA this stays unchecked. Per the germline V gene, CDR1 is SGHRS and CDR2 is YFSETQ. The CDR3 covers 14 residues. The CDR3 reads CASSLVGGGSPLHF.

This chain uses TRBV5-1 with TRBJ2-1; lacking DNA, the TRBD2 call made by TCRdb goes unchecked. The CDR3 totals 17 residues. Germline CDR1 is SGHRS and CDR2 is YFSETQ. The CDR3 sequence: CASSLTPGLADNNEQFF.